The T cell receptor (beta chain) described here comes from a study of kidney transplant recipient with SARS-CoV-2 infection. The V end lost 4 bases, the J end lost 4 bases, and 22 bases lay between the germline ends. The CDR3 extends over 16 amino acids. Germline assignment: CDR1 DFQATT and CDR2 SNEGSKA (reference sequence). This clonotype has more than one count but fewer than ten. TCRdb analysed the reads with MiXCR anew, one entry per CDR3 protein. The profile shows about 240,000 distinct CDR3 sequences, around 30% of them singletons. V and J are TRBV20-1 and TRBJ1-2; no reliable D call. The material was a blood sample, obtained at baseline and between days 110 and 120 from a kidney transplant recipient. The source of this sequence is a male patient aged 25-45 years who had COVID-19 and was a kidney transplant recipient. Some T cells may have come from the graft donor. The CDR3 sequence: CSAKGELFRKTYGYTF. The CDR3 coding sequence is TGCAGTGCTAAGGGTGAGCTGTTTCGAAAGACCTATGGCTACACCTTC.